This T cell receptor beta chain was observed in a study of post-analysis software for immune sequencing data (dated by TCRdb to about 2015). Some background on the complete study: Relapsing-remitting, secondary progressive and progressive-relapsing multiple sclerosis were recorded as disease courses, and subtype annotation was lacking for some patients. Patient repertoires were compared against around 10 previously published healthy control repertoires from donors aged about 6 to 25 years. A subset of samples was prepared in parallel using single-end sample barcoding, then pooled and co-amplified after Illumina adapter ligation. Results the study describes overall, beyond this receptor: Four to six TRBV segments, including TRBV5-6, TRBV5-1 and TRBV20-1, were significantly more frequent in patients than controls. Direct clustering with F measure revealed strong co-clustering of samples prepared in the same batch, which led to a batch-effect correction. Significantly lower normalized Chao1 diversity was found in multiple sclerosis patients than in controls, suggesting substantial peripheral T-cell clonal expansion. The control group was slightly older than the multiple sclerosis patient group.

This clonotype has more than one count but fewer than ten. The target of this receptor is not known. Base qualities are not at hand, and no much larger clone is one base apart. Library preparation used PCR. Sequencing was performed on an Illumina HiSeq 2500. Unique molecular identifiers were incorporated into TCR beta cDNA libraries to reduce PCR and sequencing biases. Around 500,000 cDNA molecules were obtained for every 1 to 10 million input T cells, so each molecule roughly corresponded to one T cell. The patient libraries were prepared and sequenced using the same protocol as the earlier healthy control dataset. Samples belonging to the same batch were prepared together, multiplexed and sequenced on a shared HiSeq lane. For the original study's pipeline: Raw barcoded reads were processed with MIGEC, discarding single-read molecular identifier groups before consensus assembly and CDR3 extraction. VDJtools was used for post-analysis of the clonotype tables, and diversity was normalized by down-sampling every dataset to the size of the smallest sample. In repertoire overlap clustering, CDR3 amino acid sequences, but not nucleotide sequences, were matched to correct batch-related cross-sample contamination. The public reads were run again by TCRdb, first through fastp at Q25 and then through MiXCR, and only productive beta chains were kept. Every entry covers one CDR3 protein and lists the most common genes and DNA from its rows. The V and J calls shown here were made by TCRdb, not taken from the authors' results. The sample has 650,000 to 850,000 distinct CDR3 sequences on record, under 60% of them singletons. 4.9% of the sample goes to the ten largest clones.

Trimming takes 6 bases off V and 2 bases off J; junction bases not matched to a gene: 13. Reading the germline V gene (reference sequence) gives CDR1 MNHEY and CDR2 SMNVEV. The CDR3 runs 16 residues from the cysteine to the phenylalanine. Only the CDR3 DNA is retained, 48 bases long and in frame from the first base. TCR beta repertoires were profiled from peripheral blood of 13 young patients with multiple sclerosis to demonstrate the VDJtools post-analysis software. The multiple sclerosis patients were children and adolescents between roughly 6 and 17 years of age. The chain is encoded by TRBV27 joined to TRBJ2-7, and 7 bases in between align with TRBD2. The sequencing sample was made of blood. This clonotype was obtained from a girl aged 10-17 years with multiple sclerosis. Here the CDR3 is given as CASSRSAGVHTYEQYF. The DNA sequence is TGTGCCAGCAGCCGTAGCGCGGGAGTACATACCTACGAGCAGTACTTC.